This TCR beta chain came from a study of blood T cell repertoires in COVID-19. Study-wide background: The United States, Italy and Spain provided the acute and convalescent COVID-19 samples. PBMCs, B-cell-depleted T cells, or T cells were the source of the cDNA or gDNA that made up the material.

Per the original methods: How many nucleated cells were present was estimated from reference gene primer amplification. The table came from immunoSEQ multiplex PCR; TCRdb's copy has only in-frame clones and leaves some out. D and trimming come from the DNA, and the V and J calls and clone size come from that table. The data show 95,000 to 150,000 clones, 71% seen once. This clone was counted only a few times. This sample also contains other DNA sequences that code for the same CDR3. The CDR3 has 13 amino acids. Germline V gene sequence: CDR1 SGHRS, CDR2 YFSETQ. V lost 3 bases, J lost 4 bases, and 8 bases lay in between.

The TCR comes from a human donor with acute or convalescent COVID-19. The donor label of this sample is uncertain. The chain joins TRBV5-1 to TRBJ1-3, with D maybe TRBD1 (6 bases). The specimen was peripheral blood. CDR3 protein: CASSSGQGNTIYF. The CDR3 DNA follows: TGCGCCAGCAGCTCAGGACAGGGAAACACCATATATTTT.